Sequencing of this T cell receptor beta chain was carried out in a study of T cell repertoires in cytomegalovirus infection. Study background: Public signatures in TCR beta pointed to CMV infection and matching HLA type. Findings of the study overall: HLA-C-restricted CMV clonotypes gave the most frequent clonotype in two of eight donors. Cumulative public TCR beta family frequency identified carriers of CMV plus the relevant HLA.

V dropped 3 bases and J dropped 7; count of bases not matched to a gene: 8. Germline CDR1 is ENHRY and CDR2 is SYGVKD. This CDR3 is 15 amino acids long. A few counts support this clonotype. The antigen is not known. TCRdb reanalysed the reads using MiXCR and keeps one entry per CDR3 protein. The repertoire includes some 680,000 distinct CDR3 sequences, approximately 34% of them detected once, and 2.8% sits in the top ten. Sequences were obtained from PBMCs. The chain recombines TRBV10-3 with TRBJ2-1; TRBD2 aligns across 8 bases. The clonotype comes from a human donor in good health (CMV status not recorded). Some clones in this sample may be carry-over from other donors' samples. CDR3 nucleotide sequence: TGTGCCATCAGTGACTCAGCGGGGGCCCGGAATGAGCAGTTCTTC. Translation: CAISDSAGARNEQFF.